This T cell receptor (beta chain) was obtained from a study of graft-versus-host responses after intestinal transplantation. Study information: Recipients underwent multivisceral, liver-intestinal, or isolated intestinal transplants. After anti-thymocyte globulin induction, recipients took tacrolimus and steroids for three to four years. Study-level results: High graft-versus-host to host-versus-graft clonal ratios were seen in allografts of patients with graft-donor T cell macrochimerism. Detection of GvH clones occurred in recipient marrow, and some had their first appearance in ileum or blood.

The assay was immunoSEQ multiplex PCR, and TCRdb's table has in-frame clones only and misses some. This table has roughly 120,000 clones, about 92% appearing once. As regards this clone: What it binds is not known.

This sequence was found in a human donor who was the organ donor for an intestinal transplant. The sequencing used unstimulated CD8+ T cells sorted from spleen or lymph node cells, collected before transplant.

CDR3 in amino acids: CASTDTSHLQETQYF. CDR3 DNA sequence: TGTGCCAGTACCGACACGTCACACCTACAAGAGACCCAGTACTTC. The J gene is TRBJ2-5, the V gene TRBV19; no reliable D call. The CDR3 consists of 15 residues. Trimming stripped 7 bases from V and 2 bases from J, with 17 bases between. CDR1 is LNHDA, CDR2 SQIVND, per germline (reference sequence).